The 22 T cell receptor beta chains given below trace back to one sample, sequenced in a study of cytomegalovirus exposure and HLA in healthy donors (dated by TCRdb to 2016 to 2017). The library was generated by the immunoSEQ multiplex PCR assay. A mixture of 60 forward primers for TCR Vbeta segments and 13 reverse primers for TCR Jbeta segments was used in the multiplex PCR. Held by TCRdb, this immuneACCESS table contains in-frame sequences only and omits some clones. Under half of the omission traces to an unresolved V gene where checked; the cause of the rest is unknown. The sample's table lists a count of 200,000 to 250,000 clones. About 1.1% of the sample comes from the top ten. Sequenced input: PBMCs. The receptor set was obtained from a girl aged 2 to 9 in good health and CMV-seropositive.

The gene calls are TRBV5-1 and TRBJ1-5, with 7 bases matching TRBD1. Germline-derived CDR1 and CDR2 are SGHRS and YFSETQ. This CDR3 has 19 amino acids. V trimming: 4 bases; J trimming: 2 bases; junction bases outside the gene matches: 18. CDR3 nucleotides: TGCGCCAGCAGCCCCCAACCGAACAAGACAGGGAATTGCAATCAGCCCCAGCATTTT. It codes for CASSPQPNKTGNCNQPQHF.

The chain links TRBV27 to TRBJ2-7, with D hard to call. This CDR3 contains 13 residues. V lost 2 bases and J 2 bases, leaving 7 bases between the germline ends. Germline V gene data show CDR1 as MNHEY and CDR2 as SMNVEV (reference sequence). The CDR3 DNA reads TGTGCCAGCAGTTTAGGGCAGACCTACGAGCAGTACTTC. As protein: CASSLGQTYEQYF.

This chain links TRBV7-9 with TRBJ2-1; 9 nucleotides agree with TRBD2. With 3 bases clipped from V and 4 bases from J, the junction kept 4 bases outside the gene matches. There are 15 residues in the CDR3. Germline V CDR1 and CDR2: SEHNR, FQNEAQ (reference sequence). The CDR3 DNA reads TGTGCCAGCAGCTTTAGGCGGGAGGGGTACAATGAGCAGTTCTTC. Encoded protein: CASSFRREGYNEQFF.

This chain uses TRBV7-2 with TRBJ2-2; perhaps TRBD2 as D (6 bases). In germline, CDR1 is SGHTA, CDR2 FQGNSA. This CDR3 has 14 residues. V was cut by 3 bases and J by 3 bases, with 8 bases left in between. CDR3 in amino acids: CASSLGLHTGELFF. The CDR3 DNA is TGTGCCAGCAGCTTGGGACTCCACACCGGGGAGCTGTTTTTT.

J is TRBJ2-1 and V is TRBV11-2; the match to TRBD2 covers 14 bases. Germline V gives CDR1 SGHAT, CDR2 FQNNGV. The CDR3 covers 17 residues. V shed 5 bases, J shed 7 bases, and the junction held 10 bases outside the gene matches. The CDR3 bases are TGTGCCAGCAGCAACCGACTAGCGGGAGGGCCAAGGAATGAGCAGTTCTTC. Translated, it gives CASSNRLAGGPRNEQFF.

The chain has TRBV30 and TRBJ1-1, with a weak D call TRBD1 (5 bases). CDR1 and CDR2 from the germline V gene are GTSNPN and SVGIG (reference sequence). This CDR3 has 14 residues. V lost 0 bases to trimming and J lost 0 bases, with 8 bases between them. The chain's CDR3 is CAWSVRQMNTEAFF. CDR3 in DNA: TGTGCCTGGAGTGTACGACAGATGAACACTGAAGCTTTCTTT. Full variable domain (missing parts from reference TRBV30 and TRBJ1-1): SQTIHQWPATLVQPVGSPLSLECTVEGTSNPNLYWYRQAAGRGLQLLFYSVGIGQISSEVPQNLSASRPQDRQFILSSKKLLLSDSGFYLCAWSVRQMNTEAFFGQGTRLTVV.

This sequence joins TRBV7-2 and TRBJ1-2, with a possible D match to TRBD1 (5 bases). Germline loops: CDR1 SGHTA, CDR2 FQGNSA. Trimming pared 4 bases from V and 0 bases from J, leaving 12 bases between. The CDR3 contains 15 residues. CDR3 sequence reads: CASSSDSASNYGYTF. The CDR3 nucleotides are TGTGCCAGCAGCTCTGACAGCGCGTCTAACTATGGCTACACCTTC.

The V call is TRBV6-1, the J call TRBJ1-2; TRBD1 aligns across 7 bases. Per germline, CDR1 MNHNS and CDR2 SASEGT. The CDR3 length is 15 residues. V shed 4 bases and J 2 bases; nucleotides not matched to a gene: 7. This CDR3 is CASSGNRGPNYGYTF. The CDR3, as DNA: TGTGCCAGCAGTGGCAACAGGGGACCCAACTATGGCTACACCTTC.

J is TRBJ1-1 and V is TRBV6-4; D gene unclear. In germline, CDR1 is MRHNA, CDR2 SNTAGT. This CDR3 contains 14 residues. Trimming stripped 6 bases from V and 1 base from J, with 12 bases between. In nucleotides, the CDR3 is TGTGCCAGCAGGCCGGGAACTACGAACACTGAAGCTTTCTTT. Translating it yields CASRPGTTNTEAFF.

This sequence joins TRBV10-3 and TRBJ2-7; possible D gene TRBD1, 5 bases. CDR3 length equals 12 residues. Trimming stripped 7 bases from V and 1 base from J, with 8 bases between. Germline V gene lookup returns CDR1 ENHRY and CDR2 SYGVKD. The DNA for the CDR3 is TGTGCCATCATGGACAATTCCTACGAGCAGTACTTC. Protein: CAIMDNSYEQYF.

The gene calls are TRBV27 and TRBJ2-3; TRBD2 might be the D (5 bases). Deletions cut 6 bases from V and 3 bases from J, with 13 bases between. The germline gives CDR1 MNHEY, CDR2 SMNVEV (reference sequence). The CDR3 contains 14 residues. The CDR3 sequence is CASRQTGITDTQYF. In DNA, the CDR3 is TGTGCCAGCAGACAAACCGGGATAACAGATACGCAGTATTTT.

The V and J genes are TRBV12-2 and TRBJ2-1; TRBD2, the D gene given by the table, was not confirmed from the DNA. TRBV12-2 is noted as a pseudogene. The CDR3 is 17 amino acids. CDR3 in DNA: TGTGCAAGTCGCTTTTCCCCGAGGCTAGCGGGAAACAATGAGCAGTTCTTC. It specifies CASRFSPRLAGNNEQFF.

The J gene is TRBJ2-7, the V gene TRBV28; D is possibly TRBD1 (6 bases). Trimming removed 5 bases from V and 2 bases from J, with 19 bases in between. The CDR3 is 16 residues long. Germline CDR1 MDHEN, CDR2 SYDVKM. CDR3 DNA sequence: TGTGCCAGCAGTCCCCGATCTTTAACAGGGCCCTACGAGCAGTACTTC. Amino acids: CASSPRSLTGPYEQYF.

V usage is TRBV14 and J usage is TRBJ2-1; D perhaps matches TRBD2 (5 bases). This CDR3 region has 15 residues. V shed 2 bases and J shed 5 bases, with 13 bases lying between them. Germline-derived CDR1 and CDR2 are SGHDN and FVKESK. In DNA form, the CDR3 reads TGTGCCAGCAGCCAACCCCCCCCGGAGGACAATGAGCAGTTCTTC. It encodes CASSQPPPEDNEQFF.

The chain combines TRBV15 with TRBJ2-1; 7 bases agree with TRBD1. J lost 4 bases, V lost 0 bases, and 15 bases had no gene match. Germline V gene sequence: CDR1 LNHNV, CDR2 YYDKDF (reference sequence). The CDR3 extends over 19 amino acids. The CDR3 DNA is TGTGCCACCAGCAGAGATCCCACCACTTGGGACAGTAGGTACAATGAGCAGTTCTTC. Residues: CATSRDPTTWDSRYNEQFF.

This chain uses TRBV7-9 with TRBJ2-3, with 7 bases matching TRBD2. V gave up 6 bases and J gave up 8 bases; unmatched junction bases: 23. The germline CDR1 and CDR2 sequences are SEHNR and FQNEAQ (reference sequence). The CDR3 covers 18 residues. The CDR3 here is CASRARDDGGSLKFTQYF. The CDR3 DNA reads TGTGCCAGCAGGGCGCGGGATGATGGCGGGAGCTTAAAGTTTACGCAGTATTTT.

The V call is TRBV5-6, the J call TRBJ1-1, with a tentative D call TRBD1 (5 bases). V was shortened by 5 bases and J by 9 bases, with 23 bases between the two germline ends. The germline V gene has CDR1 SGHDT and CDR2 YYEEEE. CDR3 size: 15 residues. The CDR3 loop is CASSISLGQGLKAFF. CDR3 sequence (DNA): TGTGCCAGCAGTATTTCCCTCGGGCAGGGATTGAAAGCTTTCTTT.

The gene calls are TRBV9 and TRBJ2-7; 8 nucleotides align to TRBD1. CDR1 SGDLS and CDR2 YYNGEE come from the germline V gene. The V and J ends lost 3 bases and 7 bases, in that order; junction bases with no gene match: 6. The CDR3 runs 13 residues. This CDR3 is CASSETGVEEQYF. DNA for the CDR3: TGTGCCAGCAGCGAGACAGGGGTGGAGGAGCAGTACTTC.

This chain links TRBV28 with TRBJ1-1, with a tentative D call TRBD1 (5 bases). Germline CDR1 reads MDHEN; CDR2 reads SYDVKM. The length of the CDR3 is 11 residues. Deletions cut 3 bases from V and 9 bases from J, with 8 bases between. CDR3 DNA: TGTGCCAGCAGTTTCGGGACTCAAGCTTTCTTT. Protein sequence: CASSFGTQAFF.

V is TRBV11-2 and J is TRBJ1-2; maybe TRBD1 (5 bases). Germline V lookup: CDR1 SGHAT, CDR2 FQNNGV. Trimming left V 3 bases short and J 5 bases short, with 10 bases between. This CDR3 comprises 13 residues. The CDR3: CASSLGRGYGYTF. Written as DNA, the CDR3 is TGTGCCAGCAGCTTGGGGCGCGGTTATGGCTACACCTTC. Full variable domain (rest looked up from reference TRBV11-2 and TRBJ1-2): EAGVAQSPRYKIIEKRQSVAFWCNPISGHATLYWYQQILGQGPKLLIQFQNNGVVDDSQLPKDRFSAERLKGVDSTLKIQPAKLEDSAVYLCASSLGRGYGYTFGSGTRLTVV.

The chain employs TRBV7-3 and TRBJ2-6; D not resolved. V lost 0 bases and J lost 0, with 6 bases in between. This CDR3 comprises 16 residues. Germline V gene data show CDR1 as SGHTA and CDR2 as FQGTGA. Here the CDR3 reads CASSLTTGSGANVLTF. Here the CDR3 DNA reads TGTGCCAGCAGCTTAACGACGGGCTCTGGGGCCAACGTCCTGACTTTC.

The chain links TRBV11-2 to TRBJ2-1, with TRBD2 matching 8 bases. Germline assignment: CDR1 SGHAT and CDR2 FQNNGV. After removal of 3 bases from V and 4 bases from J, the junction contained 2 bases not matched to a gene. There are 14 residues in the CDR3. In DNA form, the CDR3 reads TGTGCCAGCAGCTTTAGCGGGGATTACAATGAGCAGTTCTTC. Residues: CASSFSGDYNEQFF.